Detailed here is one T cell receptor beta chain. Its antigen is currently unknown. The data are from a study of identical twins. Study findings and constraints: Excess low generation probability was seen in twin-shared out-of-frame alpha sequences. Not following the same donors, the study drew its conclusions from cross-sectional statistical analysis.

CDR1 SGHRS and CDR2 YFSETQ come from the germline V gene. The CDR3 is 15 residues long. Trimming took 4 bases from V and 0 from J; bases not matched to a gene: 6. TCRdb redid the calling of the 5' RACE reads with MiXCR, one entry per CDR3 protein. The data hold around 490,000 distinct CDR3 sequences, with 14% observed a single time. These sequences were also reported in another study, on yellow fever vaccine responses in identical twins. That work states: Twins showed a vaccine T cell response that reportedly seemed partly convergent, partly personalized.

The origin of this receptor is a woman aged 18-29 years in good health. The sequencing input was CD4+ T cells sorted from blood. The rearrangement links TRBV5-1 to TRBJ2-7, with 8 bases lining up with TRBD1. CDR3 DNA sequence: TGCGCCAGCAGCCTAGGGACAGGAGTCTCCTACGAGCAGTACTTC. As protein: CASSLGTGVSYEQYF.